Sequencing of this T cell receptor (beta chain) was carried out in a study of blood T cell repertoires in COVID-19. At the level of the study: Specimens from acute and convalescent COVID-19 originated in the United States, Italy and Spain. The analysed material was cDNA or gDNA that came from T cells, B-cell-depleted T cells, or PBMCs.

Seattle patients were enrolled during active infection and followed longitudinally. Authors' data handling: How many nucleated cells were present was estimated from reference gene primer amplification. The assay was immunoSEQ multiplex PCR, and TCRdb's table has in-frame clones only and misses some. The V and J calls and clone size come from that table; D and trimming were worked out from the DNA. Among around 100,000 clones, around 67% were seen once, and the ten largest hold roughly 4%. CDR3 size: 16 residues. CDR1 is LGHDT, CDR2 YNNKEL, per germline (reference sequence). V gave up 4 bases and J gave up 3 bases; unmatched junction bases: 8.

V gene TRBV3-1 (or the pseudogene TRBV3-2) combines with J gene TRBJ2-1, with 8 bases lining up with TRBD2. This clonotype was obtained from a man between 65 and 85 years old with COVID-19, enrolled during active disease. The material sequenced was peripheral blood. The CDR3 loop reads CASSPPRAGGYNEQFF. CDR3 bases: TGTGCCAGCAGCCCCCCCCGGGCGGGGGGCTACAATGAGCAGTTCTTC.